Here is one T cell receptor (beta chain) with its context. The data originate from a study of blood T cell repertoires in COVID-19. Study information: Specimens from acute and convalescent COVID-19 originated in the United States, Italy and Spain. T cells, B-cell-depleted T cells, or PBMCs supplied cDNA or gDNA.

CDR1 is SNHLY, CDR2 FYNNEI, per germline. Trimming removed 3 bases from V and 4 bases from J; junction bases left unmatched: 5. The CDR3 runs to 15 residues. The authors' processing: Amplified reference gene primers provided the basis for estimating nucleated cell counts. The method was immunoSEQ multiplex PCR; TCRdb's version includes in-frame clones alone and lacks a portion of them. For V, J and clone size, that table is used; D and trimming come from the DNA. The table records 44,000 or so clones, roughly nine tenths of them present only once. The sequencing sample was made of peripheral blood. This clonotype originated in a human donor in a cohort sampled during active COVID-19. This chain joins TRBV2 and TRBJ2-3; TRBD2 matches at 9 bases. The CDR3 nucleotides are TGTGCCAGCAGTGAGGGGGGACTAGCCTCAGATACGCAGTATTTT. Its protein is CASSEGGLASDTQYF.